This T cell receptor (beta chain) is from a study of blood T cell repertoires in COVID-19. As for the study in general: Acute and convalescent COVID-19 samples came from the United States, Italy and Spain. Sample material is recorded as cDNA or gDNA derived from T cells, B-cell-depleted T cells, or PBMCs.

TCRdb keeps only in-frame clones here, not all; method: immunoSEQ multiplex PCR. The sample has 160,000 or so clones, nearly 80% seen once. From germline, CDR1 is SGHDN and CDR2 FVKESK. This CDR3 has 14 residues. V shed 3 bases and J shed 4 bases, with 13 bases lying between them. This chain connects TRBV14 to TRBJ2-7; the D is unclear. This receptor was taken from an elderly woman with acute or convalescent COVID-19. The sample comprised peripheral blood. CDR3 nucleotides: TGTGCCAGCAGCCACCGACATTACTCGTACGAGCAGTACTTC. Translated: CASSHRHYSYEQYF. Full variable domain (missing parts from reference TRBV14 and TRBJ2-7): EAGVTQFPSHSVIEKGQTVTLRCDPISGHDNLYWYRRVMGKEIKFLLHFVKESKQDESGMPNNRFLAERTGGTYSTLKVQPAELEDSGVYFCASSHRHYSYEQYFGPGTRLTVT.